This TCR beta chain was captured by sequencing in a study of blood T cells in healthy people across ages. Broader study findings: Relative to aged donors, long-lived donors carried more naive CD4+ cells and displayed higher diversity.

Through a sample-barcoded 5' primer and a J-beta primer mix, a second PCR was run for 7 to 11 cycles. TCRdb passed the 5' RACE reads through MiXCR, listing each CDR3 protein once. The sample consists of approximately 790,000 distinct CDR3 sequences, around two thirds of them appearing once. This CDR3 has 15 amino acids. V gave up 2 bases and J gave up 3 bases, with 12 bases separating them. Germline loops: CDR1 MNHNY, CDR2 SVGAGI (reference sequence). This clonotype was picked up a small number of times. Its specificity is not known. The authors isolated at least 6 million PBMCs per sample. Sample: blood. This receptor was obtained from a man aged 25-45 years in good health. The V gene is TRBV6-6, the J gene TRBJ2-3; unclear D gene. This chain's CDR3 is CASSYDSWGTDTQYF. The CDR3 region has the DNA TGTGCCAGCAGTTACGACTCGTGGGGTACAGATACGCAGTATTTT.